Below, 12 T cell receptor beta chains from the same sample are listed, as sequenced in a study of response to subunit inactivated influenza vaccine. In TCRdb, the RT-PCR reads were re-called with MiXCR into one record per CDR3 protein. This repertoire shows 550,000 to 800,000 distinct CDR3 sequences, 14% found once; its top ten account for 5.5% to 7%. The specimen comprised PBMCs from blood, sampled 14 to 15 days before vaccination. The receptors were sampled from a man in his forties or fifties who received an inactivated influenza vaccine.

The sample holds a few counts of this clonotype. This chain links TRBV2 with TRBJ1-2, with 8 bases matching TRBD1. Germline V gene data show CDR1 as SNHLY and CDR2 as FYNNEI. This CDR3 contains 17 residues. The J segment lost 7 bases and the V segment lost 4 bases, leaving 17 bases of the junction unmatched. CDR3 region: CASSAGTGLIRGFGYTF. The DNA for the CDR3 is TGTGCCAGCAGTGCGGGGACAGGCTTAATTCGGGGGTTTGGCTACACCTTC.

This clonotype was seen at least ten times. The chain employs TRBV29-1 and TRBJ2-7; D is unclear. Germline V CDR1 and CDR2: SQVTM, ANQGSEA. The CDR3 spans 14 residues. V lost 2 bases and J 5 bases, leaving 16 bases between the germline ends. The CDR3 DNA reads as TGCAGCGTTGAACAGAGAGGCGGATCCCACGAGCAGTACTTC. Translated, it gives CSVEQRGGSHEQYF.

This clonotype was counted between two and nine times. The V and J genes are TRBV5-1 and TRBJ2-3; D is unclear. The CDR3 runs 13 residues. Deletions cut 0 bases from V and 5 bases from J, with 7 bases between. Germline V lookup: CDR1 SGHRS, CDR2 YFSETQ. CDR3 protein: CASSLVSGDTQYF. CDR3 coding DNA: TGCGCCAGCAGCTTGGTTTCCGGAGATACGCAGTATTTT. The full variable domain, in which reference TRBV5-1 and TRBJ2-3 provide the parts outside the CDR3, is KAGVTQTPRYLIKTRGQQVTLSCSPISGHRSVSWYQQTPGQGLQFLFEYFSETQRNKGNFPGRFSGRQFSNSRSEMNVSTLELGDSALYLCASSLVSGDTQYFGPGTRLTVL.

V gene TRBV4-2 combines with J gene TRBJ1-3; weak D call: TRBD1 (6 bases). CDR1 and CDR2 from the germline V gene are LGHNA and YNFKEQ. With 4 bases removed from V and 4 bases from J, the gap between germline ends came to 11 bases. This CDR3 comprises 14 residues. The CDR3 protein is CASSPHQGGNTIYF. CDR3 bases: TGTGCCAGCAGCCCCCACCAGGGGGGAAACACCATATATTTT.

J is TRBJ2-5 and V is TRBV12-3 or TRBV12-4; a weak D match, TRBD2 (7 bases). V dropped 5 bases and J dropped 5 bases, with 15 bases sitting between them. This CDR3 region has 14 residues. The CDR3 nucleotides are TGTGCCAGCAGTCCCTGGGGGGGCAGGGAGACCCAGTACTTC. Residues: CASSPWGGRETQYF.

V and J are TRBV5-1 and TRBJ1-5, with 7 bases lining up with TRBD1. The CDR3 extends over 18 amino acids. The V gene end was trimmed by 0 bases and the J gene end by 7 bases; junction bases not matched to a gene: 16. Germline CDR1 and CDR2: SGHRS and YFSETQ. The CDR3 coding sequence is TGCGCCAGCAGCTTGGGACCTCGACAGGGAAATAGAGACCAGCCCCAGCATTTT. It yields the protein CASSLGPRQGNRDQPQHF.

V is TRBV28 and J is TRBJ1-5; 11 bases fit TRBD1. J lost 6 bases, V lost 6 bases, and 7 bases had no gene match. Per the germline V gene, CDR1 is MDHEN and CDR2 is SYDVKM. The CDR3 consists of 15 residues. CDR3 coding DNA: TGTGCCAGCAGGGGGACAGGGGGATTTGGTCAGCCCCAGCATTTT. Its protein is CASRGTGGFGQPQHF.

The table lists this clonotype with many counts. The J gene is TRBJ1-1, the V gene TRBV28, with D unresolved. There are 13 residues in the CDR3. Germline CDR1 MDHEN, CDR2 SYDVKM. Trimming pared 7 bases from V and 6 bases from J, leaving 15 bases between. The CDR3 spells CASTLVVLAEAFF. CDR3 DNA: TGTGCCAGCACCTTAGTCGTTTTGGCTGAAGCTTTCTTT. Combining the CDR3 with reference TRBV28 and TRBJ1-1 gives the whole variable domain DVKVTQSSRYLVKRTGEKVFLECVQDMDHENMFWYRQDPGLGLRLIYFSYDVKMKEKGDIPEGYSVSREKKERFSLILESASTNQTSMYLCASTLVVLAEAFFGQGTRLTVV.

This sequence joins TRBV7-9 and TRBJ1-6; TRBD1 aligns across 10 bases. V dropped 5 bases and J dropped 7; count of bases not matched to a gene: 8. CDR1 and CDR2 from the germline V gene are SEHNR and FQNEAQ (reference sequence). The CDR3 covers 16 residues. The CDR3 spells CASSPWDRGRNSPLHF. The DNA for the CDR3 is TGTGCCAGCAGCCCTTGGGACAGGGGTCGGAATTCACCCCTCCACTTT.

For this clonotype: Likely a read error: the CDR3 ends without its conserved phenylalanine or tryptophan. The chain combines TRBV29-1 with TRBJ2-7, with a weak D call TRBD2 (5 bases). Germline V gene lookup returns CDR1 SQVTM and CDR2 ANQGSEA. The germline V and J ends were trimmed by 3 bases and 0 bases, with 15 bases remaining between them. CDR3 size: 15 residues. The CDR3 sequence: CSVDLVAMSSYEQYY. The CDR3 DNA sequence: TGCAGCGTTGATTTAGTAGCGATGAGCTCCTACGAGCAGTACTAC.

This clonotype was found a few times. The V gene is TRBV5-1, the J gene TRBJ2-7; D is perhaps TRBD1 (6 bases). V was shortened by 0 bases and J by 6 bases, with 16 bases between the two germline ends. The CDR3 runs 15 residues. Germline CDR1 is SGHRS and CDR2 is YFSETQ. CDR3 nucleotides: TGCGCCAGCAGCTTGGCCCCGGACAGCTCTCCCGAGCAGTACTTC. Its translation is CASSLAPDSSPEQYF.

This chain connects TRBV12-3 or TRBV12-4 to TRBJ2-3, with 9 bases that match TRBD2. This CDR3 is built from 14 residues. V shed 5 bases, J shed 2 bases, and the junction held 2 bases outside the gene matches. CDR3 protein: CASSGTSNTDTQYF. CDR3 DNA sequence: TGTGCCAGCAGTGGGACTAGCAACACAGATACGCAGTATTTT.